This section outlines one T cell receptor beta chain sequence together with its context. Antigen unknown. Libraries were prepared by immunoSEQ multiplex PCR; TCRdb keeps only in-frame clonotypes and omits some of them. The data contain under 2,000,000 clones, about 95% of them singletons. The CDR3 has 15 residues. These data are taken from a study of shared clonotypes between healthy human individuals. Positive CCR7 selection of CD45RO-negative cells yielded the naive CD8 cells, and terminally differentiated effector memory CD45RA+ cells were excluded. Study-wide points: It was the non-shared clonotypes that had lower generation probabilities than clonotypes shared by all four donors. For naive CD4 cells, around 5.1% of clonotypes were shared across a handful of donors. Limitation of the genetic and exposure-history diversity represented came from the few donors.

The sample taken for sequencing was naive CD8+ T cells sorted from blood. This receptor was obtained from a man aged 18-30 years in good health. The chain carries TRBV12-1 and TRBJ2-7; the table's D call, TRBD1, was not checked against the DNA. TRBV12-1 is labeled a pseudogene. The CDR3 reads CASSSQVRGLYEQYF. The CDR3 nucleotides are TGTGCCAGCAGCTCTCAGGTAAGGGGGCTGTACGAGCAGTACTTC.